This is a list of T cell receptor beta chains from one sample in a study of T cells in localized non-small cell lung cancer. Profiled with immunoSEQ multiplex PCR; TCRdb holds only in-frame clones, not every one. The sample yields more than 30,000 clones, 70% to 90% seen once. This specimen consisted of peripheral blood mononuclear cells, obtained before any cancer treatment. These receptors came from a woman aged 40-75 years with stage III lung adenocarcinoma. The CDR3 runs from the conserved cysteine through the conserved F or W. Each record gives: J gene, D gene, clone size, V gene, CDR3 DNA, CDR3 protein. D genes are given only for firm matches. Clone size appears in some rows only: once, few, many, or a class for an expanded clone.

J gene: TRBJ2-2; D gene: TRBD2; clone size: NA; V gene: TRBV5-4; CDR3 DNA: TGTGCCAGCAGCTCACGACTAGCGCCGAACACCGGGGAGCTGTTTTTT; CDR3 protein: CASSSRLAPNTGELFF
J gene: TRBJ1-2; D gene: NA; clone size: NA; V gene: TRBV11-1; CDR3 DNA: TGTGCCAGCAGCTTAGGTCGCCACTTAGATGGCTACACCTTC; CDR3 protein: CASSLGRHLDGYTF
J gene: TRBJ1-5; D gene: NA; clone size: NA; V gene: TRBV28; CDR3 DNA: TGTGCCAGCAGATTCCTCGCGGTATCTCAGCCCCAGCATTTT; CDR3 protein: CASRFLAVSQPQHF
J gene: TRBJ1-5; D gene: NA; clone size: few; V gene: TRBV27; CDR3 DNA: TGTGCCAGCAGTTTCAGTCGCACCTTTAGGCCCCAGCATTTT; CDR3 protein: CASSFSRTFRPQHF
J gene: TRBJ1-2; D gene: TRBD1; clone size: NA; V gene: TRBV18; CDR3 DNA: TGTGCCAGCTCACCAGGAACGGGACAGGGGCGAGATGGCTACACCTTC; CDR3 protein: CASSPGTGQGRDGYTF
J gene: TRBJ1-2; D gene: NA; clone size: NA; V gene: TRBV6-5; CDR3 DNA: TGTGCCAGCAGTTACGGTCAGGGGTTCGGCTACACCTTC; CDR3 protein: CASSYGQGFGYTF
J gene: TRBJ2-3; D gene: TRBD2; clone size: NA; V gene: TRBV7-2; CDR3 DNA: TGTGCCAGCAGCGATAGCGGGACGAGCACAGATACGCAGTATTTT; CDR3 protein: CASSDSGTSTDTQYF
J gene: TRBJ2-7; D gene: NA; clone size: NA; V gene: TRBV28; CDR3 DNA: TGTGCCAGCAGGAGGGGGACTGTCGATCCCTACGAGCAGTACTTC; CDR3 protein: CASRRGTVDPYEQYF
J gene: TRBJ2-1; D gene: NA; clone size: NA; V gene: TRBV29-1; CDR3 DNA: TGCAGCGTTGAACCTTCGGCCCACAATGAGCAGTTCTTC; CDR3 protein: CSVEPSAHNEQFF
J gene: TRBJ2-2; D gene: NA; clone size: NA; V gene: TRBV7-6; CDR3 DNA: TGTGCCAGCAGCTTAAGGGGCGGCATGAACACCGGGGAGCTGTTTTTT; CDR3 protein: CASSLRGGMNTGELFF
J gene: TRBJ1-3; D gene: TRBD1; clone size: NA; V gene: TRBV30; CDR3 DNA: TGTGCCTGGAGTATAGGACAGGGGAAGAACACCATATATTTT; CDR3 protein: CAWSIGQGKNTIYF
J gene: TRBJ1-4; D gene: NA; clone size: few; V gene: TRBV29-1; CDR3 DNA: TGCAGCGTTGATGGGGGGGGGAATGAAAAACTGTTTTTT; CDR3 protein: CSVDGGGNEKLFF
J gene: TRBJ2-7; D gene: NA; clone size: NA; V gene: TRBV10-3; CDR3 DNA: TGTGCCATCAGTGAGCCGGGTCCGAACTACGAGCAGTACTTC; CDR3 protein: CAISEPGPNYEQYF
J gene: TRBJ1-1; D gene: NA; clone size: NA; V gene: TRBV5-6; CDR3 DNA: TGTGCCAGCAGCTTGCCAACAGGGAGGGGGGTGAACACTGAAGCTTTCTTT; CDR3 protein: CASSLPTGRGVNTEAFF
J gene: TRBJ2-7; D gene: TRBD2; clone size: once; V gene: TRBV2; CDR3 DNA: TGTGCCAGCAGACGGATAGCGGGAGGCCACGAGCAGTACTTC; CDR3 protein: CASRRIAGGHEQYF
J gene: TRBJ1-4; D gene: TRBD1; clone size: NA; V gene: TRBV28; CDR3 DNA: TGTGCCAGCACCCCAGGGGGCCGCGAAAAACTGTTTTTT; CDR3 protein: CASTPGGREKLFF
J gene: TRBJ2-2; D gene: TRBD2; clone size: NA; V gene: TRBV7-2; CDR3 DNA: TGTGCCAGCCGGACGGGGGGGTGGACCGGGGAGCTGTTTTTT; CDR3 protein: CASRTGGWTGELFF
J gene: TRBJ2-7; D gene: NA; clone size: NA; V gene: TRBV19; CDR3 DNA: TGTGCCAGTAGTGCCTCCGGGGGCCGCTACGAGCAGTACTTC; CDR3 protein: CASSASGGRYEQYF
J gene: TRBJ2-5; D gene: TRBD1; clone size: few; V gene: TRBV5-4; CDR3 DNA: TGTGCCAGCAGCCCACAGGGGGCTAGGGAAGAGACCCAGTACTTC; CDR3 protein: CASSPQGAREETQYF
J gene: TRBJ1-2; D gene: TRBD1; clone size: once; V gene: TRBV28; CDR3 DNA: TGTGCCAGCAGGGAGGGGGCAGACTCCTATGGCTACACCTTC; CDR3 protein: CASREGADSYGYTF
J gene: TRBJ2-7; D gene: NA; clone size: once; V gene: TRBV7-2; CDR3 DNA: TGTGCCAGCAGCAGGGGGGAGACAGGACTAGGGTACGAGCAGTACTTC; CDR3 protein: CASSRGETGLGYEQYF
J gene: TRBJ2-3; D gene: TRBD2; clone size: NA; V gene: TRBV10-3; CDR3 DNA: TGTGCCACTTCAGCGGGAGCGTTGACAGATACGCAGTATTTT; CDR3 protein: CATSAGALTDTQYF
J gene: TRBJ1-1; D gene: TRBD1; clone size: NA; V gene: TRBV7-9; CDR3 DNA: TGTGCCAGCAGCCCACGGGACAGGGATTGGGGGACCACTGAAGCTTTCTTT; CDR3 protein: CASSPRDRDWGTTEAFF
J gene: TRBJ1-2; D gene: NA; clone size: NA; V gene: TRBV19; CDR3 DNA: TGTGCCAGTAGTATAGATCGCGTTCGCTACACCTTC; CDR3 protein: CASSIDRVRYTF
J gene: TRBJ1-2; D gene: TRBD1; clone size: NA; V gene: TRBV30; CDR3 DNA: TGTGCCTGGAAACAGGGGCCTAGCTATGGCTACACCTTC; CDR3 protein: CAWKQGPSYGYTF
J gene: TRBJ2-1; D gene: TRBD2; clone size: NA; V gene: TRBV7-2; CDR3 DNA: TGTGCCAGCAGCTTAGGGGTAATCGGGAGGCTTGAGCAGTTCTTC; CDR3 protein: CASSLGVIGRLEQFF
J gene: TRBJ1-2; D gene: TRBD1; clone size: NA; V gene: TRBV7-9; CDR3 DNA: TGTGCCAGCAGCGCCCACGGACAGGGGGCAGGAGGCTACACCTTC; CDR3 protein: CASSAHGQGAGGYTF
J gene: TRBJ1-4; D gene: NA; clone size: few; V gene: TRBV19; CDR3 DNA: TGTGCCAGTCTGGCACGGAGTTCGGCTGAAAAACTGTTTTTT; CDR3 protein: CASLARSSAEKLFF
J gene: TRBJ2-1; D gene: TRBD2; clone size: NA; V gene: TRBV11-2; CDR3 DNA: TGTGCCAGCAGCCCACCCCCCAGCGGGAGGGAGCAGTTCTTC; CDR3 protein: CASSPPPSGREQFF
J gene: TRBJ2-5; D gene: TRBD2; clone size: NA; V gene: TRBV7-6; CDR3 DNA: TGTGCCAGCAGCTTAGGGGCCAGCGGGGGATTGGGGGTACAAGAGACCCAGTACTTC; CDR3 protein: CASSLGASGGLGVQETQYF
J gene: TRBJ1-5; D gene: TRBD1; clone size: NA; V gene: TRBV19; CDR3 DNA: TGTGCCAGTAGACGGGACAGGGAGAACGATCAGCCCCAGCATTTT; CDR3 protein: CASRRDRENDQPQHF
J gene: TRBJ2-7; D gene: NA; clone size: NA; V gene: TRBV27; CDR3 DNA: TGTGCCAGCGGCGGAGGGGGCCCCGAGCAGTACTTC; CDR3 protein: CASGGGGPEQYF
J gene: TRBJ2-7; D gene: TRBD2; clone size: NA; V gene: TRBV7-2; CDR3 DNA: TGTGCCAGCAGCTTAGCGGCTAGCGGGGGGTCCCCCTACGAGCAGTACTTC; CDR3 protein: CASSLAASGGSPYEQYF
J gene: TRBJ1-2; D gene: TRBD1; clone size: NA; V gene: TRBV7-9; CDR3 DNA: TGTGCCAGCAGCTCCCTCCCGACAGGGGGCGGCTATGGCTACACCTTC; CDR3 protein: CASSSLPTGGGYGYTF
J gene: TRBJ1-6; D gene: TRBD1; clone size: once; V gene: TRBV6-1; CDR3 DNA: TGTGCCAGCAGTGAGAGGACAGGGTTTTATAATTCACCCCTCCACTTT; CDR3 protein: CASSERTGFYNSPLHF
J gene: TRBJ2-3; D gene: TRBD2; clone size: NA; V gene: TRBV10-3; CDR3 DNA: TGTGCCATCAGTGAGTCGGGCGGGAGGCCGGGAGATACGCAGTATTTT; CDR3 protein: CAISESGGRPGDTQYF
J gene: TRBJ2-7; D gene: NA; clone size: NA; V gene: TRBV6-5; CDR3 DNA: TGTGCCAGCAGCATTACCGGGACGTCCTCCTACGAGCAGTACTTC; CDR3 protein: CASSITGTSSYEQYF
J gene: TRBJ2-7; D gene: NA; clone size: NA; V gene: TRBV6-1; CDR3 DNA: TGTGCCAGCACTCTCGGGGGTGATCCAGTCTTTCAGTACTTC; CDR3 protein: CASTLGGDPVFQYF
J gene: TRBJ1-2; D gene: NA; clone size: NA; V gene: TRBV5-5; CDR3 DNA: TGTGCCAGCAGCTCCGGACTCGGCGGCTACACCTTC; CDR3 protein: CASSSGLGGYTF
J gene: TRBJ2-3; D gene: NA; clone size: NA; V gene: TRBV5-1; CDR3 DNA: TGCGCCAGCAGCTCCGAGGTAGGGGATACGCAGTATTTT; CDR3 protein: CASSSEVGDTQYF
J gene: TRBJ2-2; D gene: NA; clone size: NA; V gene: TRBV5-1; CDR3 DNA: TGCGCCAGCAGTGCCCTCCGGGGTAGCACCGGGGAGCTGTTTTTT; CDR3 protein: CASSALRGSTGELFF
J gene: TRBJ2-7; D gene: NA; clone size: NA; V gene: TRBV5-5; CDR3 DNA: TGTGCCAGCAGCTTGGCCCTTACCCACTCCTCCAACGAGCAGTACTTC; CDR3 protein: CASSLALTHSSNEQYF
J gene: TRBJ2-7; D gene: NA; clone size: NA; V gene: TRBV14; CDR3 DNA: TGTGCCAGCAGCCAAAGGACTGAATCCTACGAGCAGTACTTC; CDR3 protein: CASSQRTESYEQYF
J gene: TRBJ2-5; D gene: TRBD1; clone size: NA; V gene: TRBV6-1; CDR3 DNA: TGTGCCAGCAGTGTTGGAGGACAGGTAGAGACCCAGTACTTC; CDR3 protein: CASSVGGQVETQYF
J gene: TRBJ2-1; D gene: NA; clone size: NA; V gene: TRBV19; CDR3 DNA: TGTGCCAGTAGTATAGACGATAGCTCCTACAATGAGCAGTTCTTC; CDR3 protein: CASSIDDSSYNEQFF
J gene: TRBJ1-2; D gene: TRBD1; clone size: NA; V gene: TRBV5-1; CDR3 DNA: TGCGCCAGCAGCTTGGGGACAGGGAGTGAGTCTGGCTACACCTTC; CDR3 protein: CASSLGTGSESGYTF
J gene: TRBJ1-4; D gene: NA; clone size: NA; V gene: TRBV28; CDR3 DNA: TGTGCCAGCAGTTTAGGGGGGGCAACTAATGAAAAACTGTTTTTT; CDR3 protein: CASSLGGATNEKLFF
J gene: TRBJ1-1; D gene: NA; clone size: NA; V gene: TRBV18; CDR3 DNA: TGTGCCAGCTTTACCAGAAGGGACACTGAAGCTTTCTTT; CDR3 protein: CASFTRRDTEAFF
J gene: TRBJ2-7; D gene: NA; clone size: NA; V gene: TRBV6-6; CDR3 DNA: TGTGCCAGCAGTTCACAGGGATCCTACGAGCAGTACTTC; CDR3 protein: CASSSQGSYEQYF
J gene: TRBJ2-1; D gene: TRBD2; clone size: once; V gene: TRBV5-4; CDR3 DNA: TGTGCCAGCAGCTTGAGCCCCAGGGAGGGTGAGCAGTTCTTC; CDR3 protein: CASSLSPREGEQFF
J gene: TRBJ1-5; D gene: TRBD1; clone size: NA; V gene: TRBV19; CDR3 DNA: TGTGCCAGTAGCGACAGGGAAAGGGCCCAGCATTTT; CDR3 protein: CASSDRERAQHF
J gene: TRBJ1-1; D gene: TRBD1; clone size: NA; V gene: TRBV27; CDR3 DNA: TGTGCCAGCAGTTTTCGTCAGGGGGCGCTTAGTGGCACTGAAGCTTTCTTT; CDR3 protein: CASSFRQGALSGTEAFF
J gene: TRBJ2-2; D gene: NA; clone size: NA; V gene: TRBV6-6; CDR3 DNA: TGTGCCAGCAGTTACTCGACCGGGGAGCTGTTTTTT; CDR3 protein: CASSYSTGELFF
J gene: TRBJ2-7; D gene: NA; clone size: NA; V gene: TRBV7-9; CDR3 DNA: TGTGCCAGCAGCTTTCTCGGGTTGGACGAGCAGTACTTC; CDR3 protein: CASSFLGLDEQYF
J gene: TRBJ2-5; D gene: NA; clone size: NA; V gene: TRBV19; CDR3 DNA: TGTGCCAGTAGCCCACCGGGTGTACGACAAGAGACCCAGTACTTC; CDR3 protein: CASSPPGVRQETQYF
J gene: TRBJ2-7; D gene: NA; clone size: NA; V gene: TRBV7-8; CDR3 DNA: TGTGCCAGCAGCCCCCCCTTACGAGCCAAACCTACCTACGAGCAGTACTTC; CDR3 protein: CASSPPLRAKPTYEQYF
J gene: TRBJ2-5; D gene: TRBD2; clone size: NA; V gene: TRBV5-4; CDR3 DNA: TGTGCCAGCAGCTTGGGGATAGCGGGAGAGACCCAGTACTTC; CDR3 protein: CASSLGIAGETQYF
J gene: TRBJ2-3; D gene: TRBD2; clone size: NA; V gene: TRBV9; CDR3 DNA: TGTGCCAGCAGCGTCGGGGGGGCAGACACAGATACGCAGTATTTT; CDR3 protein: CASSVGGADTDTQYF
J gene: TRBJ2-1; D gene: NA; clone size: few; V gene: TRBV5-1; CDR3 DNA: TGCGCCAGCAGCTTGGCCGGACCCGGCAATGAGCAGTTCTTC; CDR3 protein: CASSLAGPGNEQFF